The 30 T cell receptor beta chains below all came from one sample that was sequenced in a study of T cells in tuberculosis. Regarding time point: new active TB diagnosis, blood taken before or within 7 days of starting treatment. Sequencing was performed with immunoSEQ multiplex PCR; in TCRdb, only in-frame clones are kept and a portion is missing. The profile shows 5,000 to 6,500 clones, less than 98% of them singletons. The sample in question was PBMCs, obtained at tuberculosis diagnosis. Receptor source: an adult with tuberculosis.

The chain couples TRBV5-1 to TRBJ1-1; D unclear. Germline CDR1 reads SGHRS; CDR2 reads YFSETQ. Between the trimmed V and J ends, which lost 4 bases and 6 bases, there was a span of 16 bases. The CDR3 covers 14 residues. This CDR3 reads CASSVYKSGSEAFF. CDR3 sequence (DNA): TGCGCCAGCAGCGTATACAAGTCCGGGTCTGAAGCTTTCTTT. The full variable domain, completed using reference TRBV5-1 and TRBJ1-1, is KAGVTQTPRYLIKTRGQQVTLSCSPISGHRSVSWYQQTPGQGLQFLFEYFSETQRNKGNFPGRFSGRQFSNSRSEMNVSTLELGDSALYLCASSVYKSGSEAFFGQGTRLTVV.

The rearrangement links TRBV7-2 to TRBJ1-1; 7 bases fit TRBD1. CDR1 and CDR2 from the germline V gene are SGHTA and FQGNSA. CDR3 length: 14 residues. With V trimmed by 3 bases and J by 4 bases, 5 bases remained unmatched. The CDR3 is CASSFSYRGTEAFF. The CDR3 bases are TGTGCCAGCAGCTTTTCCTACAGGGGCACTGAAGCTTTCTTT.

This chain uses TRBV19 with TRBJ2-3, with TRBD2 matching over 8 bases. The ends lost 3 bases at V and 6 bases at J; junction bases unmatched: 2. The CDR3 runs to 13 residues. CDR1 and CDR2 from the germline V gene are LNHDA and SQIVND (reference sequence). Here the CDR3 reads CASSIERGDTQYF. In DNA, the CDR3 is TGTGCCAGTAGTATCGAGCGGGGGGATACGCAGTATTTT.

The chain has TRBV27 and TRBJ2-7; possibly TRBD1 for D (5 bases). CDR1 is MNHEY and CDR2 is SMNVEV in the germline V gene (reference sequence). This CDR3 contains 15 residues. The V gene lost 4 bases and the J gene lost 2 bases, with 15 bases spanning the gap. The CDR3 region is CASSSSGSPAYEQYF. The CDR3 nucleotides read TGTGCCAGCAGTTCTTCAGGGTCCCCTGCCTACGAGCAGTACTTC.

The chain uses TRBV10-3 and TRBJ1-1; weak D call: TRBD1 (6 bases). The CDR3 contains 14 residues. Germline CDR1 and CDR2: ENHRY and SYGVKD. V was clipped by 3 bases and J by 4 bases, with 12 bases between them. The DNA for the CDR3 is TGTGCCATCAGTGATGGCAGGGGAATCACTGAAGCTTTCTTT. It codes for CAISDGRGITEAFF.

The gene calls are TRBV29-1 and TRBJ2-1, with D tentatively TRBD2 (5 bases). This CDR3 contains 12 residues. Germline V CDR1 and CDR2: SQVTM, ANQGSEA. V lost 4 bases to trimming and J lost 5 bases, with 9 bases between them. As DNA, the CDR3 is TGCAGCGTTGCGGACGGGGACAATGAGCAGTTCTTC. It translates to CSVADGDNEQFF.

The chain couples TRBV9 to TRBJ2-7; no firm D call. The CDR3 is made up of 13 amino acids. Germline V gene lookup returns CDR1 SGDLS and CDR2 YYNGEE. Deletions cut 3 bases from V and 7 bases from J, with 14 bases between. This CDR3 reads CASSALGVKEQYF. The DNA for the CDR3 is TGTGCCAGCAGCGCCCTTGGAGTTAAAGAGCAGTACTTC.

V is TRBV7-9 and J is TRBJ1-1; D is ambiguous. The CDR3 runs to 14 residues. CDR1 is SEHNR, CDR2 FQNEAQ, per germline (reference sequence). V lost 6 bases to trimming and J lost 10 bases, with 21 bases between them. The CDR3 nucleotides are TGTGCCAGCAGTACAAACACAGAGGGTTGGGTAGCTTTCTTT. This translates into CASSTNTEGWVAFF.

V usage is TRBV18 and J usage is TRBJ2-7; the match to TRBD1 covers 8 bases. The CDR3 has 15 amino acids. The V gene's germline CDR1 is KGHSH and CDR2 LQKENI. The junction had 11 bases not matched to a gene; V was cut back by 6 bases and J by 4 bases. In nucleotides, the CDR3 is TGTGCCAGCTCCGACAGGGGCGATTCGGCATACGAGCAGTACTTC. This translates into CASSDRGDSAYEQYF.

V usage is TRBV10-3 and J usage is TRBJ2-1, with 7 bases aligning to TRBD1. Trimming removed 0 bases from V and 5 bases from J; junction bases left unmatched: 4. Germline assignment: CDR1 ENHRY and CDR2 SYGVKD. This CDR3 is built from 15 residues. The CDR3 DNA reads TGTGCCATCAGTGAGTCAGGGGGCTTAGACAATGAGCAGTTCTTC. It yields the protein CAISESGGLDNEQFF.

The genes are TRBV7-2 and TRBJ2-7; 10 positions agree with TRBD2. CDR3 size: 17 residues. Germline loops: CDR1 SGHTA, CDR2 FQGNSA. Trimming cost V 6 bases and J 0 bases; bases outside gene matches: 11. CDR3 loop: CASRAKSGGESSYEQYF. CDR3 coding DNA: TGTGCCAGCAGAGCGAAGAGCGGGGGGGAGAGCTCCTACGAGCAGTACTTC.

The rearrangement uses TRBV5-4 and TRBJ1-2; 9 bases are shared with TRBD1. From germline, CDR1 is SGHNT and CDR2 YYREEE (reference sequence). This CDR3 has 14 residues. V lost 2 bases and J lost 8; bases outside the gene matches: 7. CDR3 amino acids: CASSFGTGSWGYTF. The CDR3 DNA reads TGTGCCAGCAGCTTCGGGACAGGGAGTTGGGGCTACACCTTC.

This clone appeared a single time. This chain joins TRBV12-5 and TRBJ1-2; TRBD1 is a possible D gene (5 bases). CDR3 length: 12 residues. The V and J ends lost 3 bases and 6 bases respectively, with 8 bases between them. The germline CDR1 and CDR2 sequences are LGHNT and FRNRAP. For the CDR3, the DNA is TGTGCTAGTGGTTTCGACAGCCATGGCTACACCTTC. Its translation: CASGFDSHGYTF.

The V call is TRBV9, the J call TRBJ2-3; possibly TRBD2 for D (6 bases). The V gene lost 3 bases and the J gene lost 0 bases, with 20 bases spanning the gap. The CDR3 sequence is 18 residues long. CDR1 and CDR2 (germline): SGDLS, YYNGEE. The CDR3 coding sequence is TGTGCCAGCAGCGGAGACCCCAGGAGGGCCCAAAGCACAGATACGCAGTATTTT. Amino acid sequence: CASSGDPRRAQSTDTQYF.

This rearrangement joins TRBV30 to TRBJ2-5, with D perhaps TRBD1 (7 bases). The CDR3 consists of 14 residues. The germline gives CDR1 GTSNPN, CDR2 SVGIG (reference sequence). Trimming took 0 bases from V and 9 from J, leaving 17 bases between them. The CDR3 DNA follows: TGTGCCTGGAGTGTACTCCGGGGGCAGGGGGCCCAGTACTTC. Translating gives CAWSVLRGQGAQYF. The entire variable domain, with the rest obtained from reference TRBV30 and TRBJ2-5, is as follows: SQTIHQWPATLVQPVGSPLSLECTVEGTSNPNLYWYRQAAGRGLQLLFYSVGIGQISSEVPQNLSASRPQDRQFILSSKKLLLSDSGFYLCAWSVLRGQGAQYFGPGTRLLVL.

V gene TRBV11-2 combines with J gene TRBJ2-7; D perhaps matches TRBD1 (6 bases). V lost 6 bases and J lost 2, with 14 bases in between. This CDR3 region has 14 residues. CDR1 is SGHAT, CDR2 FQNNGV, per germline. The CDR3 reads CASSSGTLTYEQYF. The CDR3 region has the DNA TGTGCCAGCAGTTCCGGGACACTCACCTACGAGCAGTACTTC.

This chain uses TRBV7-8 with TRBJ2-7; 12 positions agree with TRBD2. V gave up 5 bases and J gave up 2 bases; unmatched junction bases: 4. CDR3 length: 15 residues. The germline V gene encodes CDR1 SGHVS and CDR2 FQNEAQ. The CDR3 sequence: CASSLLAGGPYEQYF. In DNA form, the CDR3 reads TGTGCCAGCAGCCTTCTAGCGGGGGGGCCCTACGAGCAGTACTTC.

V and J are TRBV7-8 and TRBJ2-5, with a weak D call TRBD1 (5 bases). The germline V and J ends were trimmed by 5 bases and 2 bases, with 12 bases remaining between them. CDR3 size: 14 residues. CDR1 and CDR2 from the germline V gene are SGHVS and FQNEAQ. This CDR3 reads CASSPRQYQETQYF. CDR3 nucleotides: TGTGCCAGCAGCCCGCGACAGTATCAAGAGACCCAGTACTTC.

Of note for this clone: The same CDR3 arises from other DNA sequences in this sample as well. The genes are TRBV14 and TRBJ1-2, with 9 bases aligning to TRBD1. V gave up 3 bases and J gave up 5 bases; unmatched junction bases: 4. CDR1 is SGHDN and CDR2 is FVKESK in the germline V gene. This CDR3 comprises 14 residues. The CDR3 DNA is TGTGCCAGCAGCCAGGGACAGGGCTTTTATGGCTACACCTTC. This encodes CASSQGQGFYGYTF. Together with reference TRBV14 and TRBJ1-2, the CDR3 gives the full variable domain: EAGVTQFPSHSVIEKGQTVTLRCDPISGHDNLYWYRRVMGKEIKFLLHFVKESKQDESGMPNNRFLAERTGGTYSTLKVQPAELEDSGVYFCASSQGQGFYGYTFGSGTRLTVV.

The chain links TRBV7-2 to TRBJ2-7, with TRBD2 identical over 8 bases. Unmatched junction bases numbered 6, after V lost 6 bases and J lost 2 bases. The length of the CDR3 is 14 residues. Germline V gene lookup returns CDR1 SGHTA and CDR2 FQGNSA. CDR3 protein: CASRSGGSPYEQYF. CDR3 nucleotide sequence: TGTGCCAGCAGGAGCGGGGGCTCGCCCTACGAGCAGTACTTC.

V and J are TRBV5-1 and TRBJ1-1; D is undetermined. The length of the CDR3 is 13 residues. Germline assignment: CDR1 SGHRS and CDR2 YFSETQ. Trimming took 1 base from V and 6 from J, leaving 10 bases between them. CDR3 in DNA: TGCGCCAGCAGCTTGACGGCCGCGGCTGAAGCTTTCTTT. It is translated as CASSLTAAAEAFF.

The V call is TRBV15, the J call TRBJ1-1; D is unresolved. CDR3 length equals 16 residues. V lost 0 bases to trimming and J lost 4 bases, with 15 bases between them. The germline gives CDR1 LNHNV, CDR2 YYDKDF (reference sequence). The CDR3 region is CATSRDLGERGTEAFF. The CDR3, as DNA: TGTGCCACCAGCAGAGATCTCGGGGAACGGGGCACTGAAGCTTTCTTT.

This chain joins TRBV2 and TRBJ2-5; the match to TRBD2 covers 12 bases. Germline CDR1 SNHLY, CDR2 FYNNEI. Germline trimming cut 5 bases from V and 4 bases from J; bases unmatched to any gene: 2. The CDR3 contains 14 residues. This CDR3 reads CASSPGLAGETQYF. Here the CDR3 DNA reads TGTGCCAGCAGTCCGGGACTAGCGGGAGAGACCCAGTACTTC.

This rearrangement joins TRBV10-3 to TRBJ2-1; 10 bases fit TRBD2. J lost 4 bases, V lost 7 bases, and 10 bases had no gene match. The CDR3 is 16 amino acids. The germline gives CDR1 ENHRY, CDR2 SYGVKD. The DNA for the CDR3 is TGTGCCATCACTCCCACTAGCGGGACCCCGTACAATGAGCAGTTCTTC. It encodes CAITPTSGTPYNEQFF.

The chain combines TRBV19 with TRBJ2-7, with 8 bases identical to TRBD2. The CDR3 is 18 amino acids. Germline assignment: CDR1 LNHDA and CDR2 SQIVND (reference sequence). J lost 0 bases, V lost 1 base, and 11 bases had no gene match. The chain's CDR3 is CASSIVASGSLNSYEQYF. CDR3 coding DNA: TGTGCCAGTAGTATAGTGGCTAGCGGGTCCCTCAACTCCTACGAGCAGTACTTC.

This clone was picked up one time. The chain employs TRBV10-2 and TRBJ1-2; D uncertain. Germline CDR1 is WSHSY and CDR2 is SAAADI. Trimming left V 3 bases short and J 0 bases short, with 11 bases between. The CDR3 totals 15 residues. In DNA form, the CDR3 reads TGCGCCAGCAGTGATGGCAAGTCCTCTAACTATGGCTACACCTTC. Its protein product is CASSDGKSSNYGYTF.

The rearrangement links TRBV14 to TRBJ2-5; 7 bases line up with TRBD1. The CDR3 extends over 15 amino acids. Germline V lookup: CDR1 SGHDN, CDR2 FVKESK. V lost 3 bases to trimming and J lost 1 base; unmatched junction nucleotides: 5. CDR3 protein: CASSHPPGGQETQYF. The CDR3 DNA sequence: TGTGCCAGCAGCCACCCCCCAGGGGGCCAAGAGACCCAGTACTTC.

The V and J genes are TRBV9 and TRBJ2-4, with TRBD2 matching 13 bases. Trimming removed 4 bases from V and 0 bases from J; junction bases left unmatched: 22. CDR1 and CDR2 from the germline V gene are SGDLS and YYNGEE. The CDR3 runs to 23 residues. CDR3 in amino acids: CASSPRTSGSPVYPLVAKNIQYF. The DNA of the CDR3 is TGTGCCAGCAGCCCGCGGACTAGCGGGAGCCCCGTATATCCCCTCGTAGCCAAAAACATTCAGTACTTC.

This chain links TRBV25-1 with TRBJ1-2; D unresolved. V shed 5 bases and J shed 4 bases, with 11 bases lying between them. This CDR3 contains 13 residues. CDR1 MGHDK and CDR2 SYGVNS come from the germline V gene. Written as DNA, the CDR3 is TGTGCCAGCAGTCGAACGCGTCGCTATGGCTACACCTTC. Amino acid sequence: CASSRTRRYGYTF.

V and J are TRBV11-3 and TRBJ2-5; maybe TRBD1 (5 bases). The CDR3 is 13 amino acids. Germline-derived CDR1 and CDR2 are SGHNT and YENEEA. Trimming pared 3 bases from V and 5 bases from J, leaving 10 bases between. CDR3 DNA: TGTGCCAGCAGCTTGGAAGGGGATGAGACCCAGTACTTC. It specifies CASSLEGDETQYF.